The source of this TCR beta chain is a study of CD8+CD57+ T cells in acquired aplastic anemia. Study-level information: Across the sorted CD4+ and CD8+ cells, DNA amounts averaged roughly 3.5 ug. Healthy donors yielded 9.5 million to 11 million CD4+ cell reads on average. Whole-study findings and limits: Roughly 31 CD8+ CDR3 sequences occurred in both the patients and the controls.

The V gene lost 4 bases and the J gene lost 2 bases, with 9 bases spanning the gap. The CDR3 is made up of 15 amino acids. Germline CDR1 SGHNT, CDR2 YENEEA. This clonotype was observed many times. Its matching antigen is unknown. Genomic DNA constituted the template upon which TCR beta VDJ and CDR3 profiling was performed. TCRdb reprocessed the reads via MiXCR and lists one record per CDR3 protein. The sample carries around 150,000 distinct CDR3 sequences, around 45% recorded once. This TCR was recovered from a human donor in good health. The chain employs TRBV11-3 and TRBJ2-6, with D perhaps TRBD1 (6 bases). Sequencing was performed on sorted CD4+, CD8+, or CD8+CD57+ T cells (not recorded which) from PBMCs. CDR3 coding DNA: TGTGCCAGCAGCTCTTCAGGGGCTGGGGCCAACGTCCTGACTTTC. It encodes CASSSSGAGANVLTF.